Sequencing of this TCR beta chain was carried out in a study of PD-1 blockade in classical Hodgkin lymphoma. Broader study findings: The authors have not defined what causes the repertoire differences, possibly disease activity or prior therapy. Only CD4+ TCR diversity, not CD8+, had risen significantly by C4D1. It was among complete responders that baseline diversity resembled that of newly diagnosed patients.

The repertoire was sequenced with immunoSEQ multiplex PCR; TCRdb's copy has only in-frame clones and lacks some. The sample includes about 76,000 clones, around nine tenths of them seen just once. A note on this clone: Its specificity is unknown. The same CDR3 also results from other DNA sequences found in this sample.

The CDR3 loop spans 15 amino acids. The germline V gene encodes CDR1 MGHRA and CDR2 YSYEKL. Trimming took 0 bases from V and 3 from J, leaving 12 bases between them. Each and every patient relapsed after autologous stem cell transplantation, and patients got differing brentuximab vedotin exposure. Progressive disease, partial response or complete response was each patient's best response. The chain recombines TRBV4-1 with TRBJ2-7; a possible D gene is TRBD1 (6 bases). Source: peripheral blood mononuclear cells (PBMCs), taken at baseline. This TCR was recovered from a human donor with classical Hodgkin lymphoma. In DNA, the CDR3 is TGCGCCAGCAGCCAAGAAACAGGGAGAAACTACGAGCAGTACTTC. Its translation: CASSQETGRNYEQYF.